The 16 T cell receptor beta chains below were found in one sample sequenced in a study of T cells after yellow fever vaccination. TCRdb ran MiXCR on the 5' RACE reads and lists one entry per CDR3 protein. The sample includes roughly 140,000 distinct CDR3 sequences, approximately 7.7% of them seen just once. The source material was CD4+ T cells sorted from PBMCs, sampled 5 days after the yellow fever booster vaccination. The receptors here all came from a man aged 25 to 40 who received the YFV17D yellow fever vaccine.

This clonotype was seen ten or more times. The chain combines TRBV5-5 with TRBJ2-2; D is undetermined. V was cut by 0 bases and J by 2 bases, with 11 bases left in between. Germline V gives CDR1 SGHKS, CDR2 YYEKEE (reference sequence). The CDR3 extends over 16 amino acids. The CDR3 sequence: CASSLEGRSNTGELFF. The CDR3 DNA reads as TGTGCCAGCAGCTTGGAGGGCAGGAGTAACACCGGGGAGCTGTTTTTT.

This clonotype was counted at least ten times. This chain links TRBV4-1 with TRBJ2-7, with TRBD2 identical over 11 bases. Trimming cost V 0 bases and J 1 base; bases outside gene matches: 8. This CDR3 comprises 18 residues. CDR1 is MGHRA and CDR2 is YSYEKL in the germline V gene. This chain's CDR3 is CASSQDLGLAVYSYEQYF. The CDR3 DNA reads TGCGCCAGCAGCCAAGATTTGGGACTAGCGGTGTATTCCTACGAGCAGTACTTC.

This clonotype appeared many times. The rearrangement links TRBV3-1 to TRBJ2-7, with 7 positions matching TRBD2. V shed 4 bases and J 1 base; nucleotides not matched to a gene: 10. CDR3 length: 16 amino acids. In germline, CDR1 is LGHDT, CDR2 YNNKEL (reference sequence). The CDR3 reads CASSLGLAGASYEQYF. CDR3 in DNA: TGTGCCAGCAGCCTGGGTCTTGCGGGAGCTTCCTACGAGCAGTACTTC.

This clonotype has ten or more counts. The chain links TRBV18 to TRBJ1-5; no clear D gene. V shed 2 bases and J shed 4 bases, with 6 bases lying between them. Germline V gene lookup returns CDR1 KGHSH and CDR2 LQKENI. This CDR3 is 13 amino acids long. The CDR3 DNA reads TGTGCCAGCTCACCAGGGATTAATCAGCCCCAGCATTTT. As protein: CASSPGINQPQHF.

This clonotype was recorded at least ten times. The V call is TRBV14, the J call TRBJ2-2; D gene unclear. V lost 7 bases and J lost 1, with 7 bases in between. The CDR3 runs 13 residues. CDR1 is SGHDN and CDR2 is FVKESK in the germline V gene. The CDR3 reads CASKGMNTGELFF. The CDR3 DNA reads TGTGCCAGCAAGGGAATGAACACCGGGGAGCTGTTTTTT. Supplemented by reference TRBV14 and TRBJ2-2, the full variable domain reads EAGVTQFPSHSVIEKGQTVTLRCDPISGHDNLYWYRRVMGKEIKFLLHFVKESKQDESGMPNNRFLAERTGGTYSTLKVQPAELEDSGVYFCASKGMNTGELFFGEGSRLTVL.

In its sample, this clonotype was seen many times. The V call is TRBV5-5, the J call TRBJ2-7, with D unresolved. The V gene's germline CDR1 is SGHKS and CDR2 YYEKEE (reference sequence). This CDR3 is 14 amino acids long. Trimming left V 5 bases short and J 2 bases short, with 14 bases between. The CDR3 sequence is CASSWALKTYEQYF. The DNA of the CDR3 is TGTGCCAGCAGTTGGGCCCTGAAAACCTACGAGCAGTACTTC.

This clonotype was counted only a few times. The chain links TRBV7-2 to TRBJ1-2; 8 positions agree with TRBD1. The V and J ends lost 7 bases and 8 bases, in that order; junction bases with no gene match: 6. The length of the CDR3 is 12 residues. Germline loops: CDR1 SGHTA, CDR2 FQGNSA. The CDR3 sequence: CASNNRGSGYTF. In nucleotides, the CDR3 is TGTGCCAGCAATAACAGGGGGTCGGGCTACACCTTC. Based on the CDR3 plus reference TRBV7-2 and TRBJ1-2, the full variable domain is GAGVSQSPSNKVTEKGKDVELRCDPISGHTALYWYRQSLGQGLEFLIYFQGNSAPDKSGLPSDRFSAERTGGSVSTLTIQRTQQEDSAVYLCASNNRGSGYTFGSGTRLTVV.

This clonotype appeared many times. The chain links TRBV18 to TRBJ2-7; 12 nucleotides agree with TRBD1. Per germline, CDR1 KGHSH and CDR2 LQKENI. The CDR3 spans 15 residues. The junction had 5 bases not matched to a gene; V was cut back by 1 base and J by 7 bases. The CDR3, as DNA: TGTGCCAGCTCACCACAGGGACAGGGGGCTGGTGAGCAGTACTTC. Translating it yields CASSPQGQGAGEQYF.

This clonotype was found many times. The chain has TRBV12-3 or TRBV12-4 and TRBJ2-4; no definite D call. Trimming stripped 6 bases from V and 0 bases from J, with 3 bases between. The CDR3 loop spans 12 amino acids. CDR3 DNA sequence: TGTGCCAGCAGCCTAGCCAAAAACATTCAGTACTTC. Translating it yields CASSLAKNIQYF.

This clonotype has at least ten counts. The gene calls are TRBV9 and TRBJ2-7, with 12 bases that match TRBD2. V was pared by 3 bases and J by 6 bases, with 10 bases of the junction left unmatched. Germline-derived CDR1 and CDR2 are SGDLS and YYNGEE. The CDR3 consists of 16 residues. The chain's CDR3 is CASSARLAGETREQYF. The CDR3 DNA sequence: TGTGCCAGCAGCGCAAGACTAGCGGGAGAGACACGCGAGCAGTACTTC.

In this sample, this clonotype turned up many times. The chain employs TRBV4-3 and TRBJ2-5, with D unresolved. Deletions cut 1 base from V and 1 base from J, with 7 bases between. CDR1 is LGHNA and CDR2 is YSLEER in the germline V gene. This CDR3 is built from 14 residues. The CDR3 sequence: CASSQVRSQETQYF. DNA for the CDR3: TGCGCCAGCAGCCAAGTCCGGTCCCAAGAGACCCAGTACTTC.

This clonotype occurred many times. The genes are TRBV5-1 and TRBJ2-5; 10 positions match TRBD2. From germline, CDR1 is SGHRS and CDR2 YFSETQ. V gave up 5 bases and J gave up 3 bases; unmatched junction bases: 4. The CDR3 has 14 amino acids. The CDR3: CASRLAGNEETQYF. DNA for the CDR3: TGCGCCAGCAGACTAGCGGGAAATGAAGAGACCCAGTACTTC.

The chain links TRBV7-2 to TRBJ2-3, with 8 bases identical to TRBD2. J gave up 11 bases and V 4 bases, and 11 bases lay outside the gene matches. This CDR3 has 14 residues. From germline, CDR1 is SGHTA and CDR2 FQGNSA. CDR3 coding DNA: TGTGCCAGCAGCTCTATGCCCAGCGGGGGAGAGCAGTATTTT. Translated, it gives CASSSMPSGGEQYF.

This clonotype has just a few counts. One end of the junction fails to match germline, which may point to a read error. This rearrangement joins TRBV7-2 to TRBJ2-5, with a tentative D call TRBD2 (5 bases). The CDR3 contains 13 residues. Germline V gene sequence: CDR1 SGHTA, CDR2 FQGNSA. As DNA, the CDR3 is TGTGCCAGCAGCTTAGGCGCCGTGGGAGTTAATTGGTTC. This codes for CASSLGAVGVNWF.

V gene TRBV19 combines with J gene TRBJ2-1; perhaps D is TRBD1 or TRBD2 (5 bases each). The CDR3 contains 16 residues. Germline V gives CDR1 LNHDA, CDR2 SQIVND (reference sequence). The ends were cut back, 6 bases at V and 6 bases at J, with 21 bases in the middle. Written as DNA, the CDR3 is TGTGCCAGTAGCCCACGAACGGGGACGCCGTTCAATGAGCAGTTCTTC. Residues: CASSPRTGTPFNEQFF. The whole variable domain, filled in from reference TRBV19 and TRBJ2-1, reads DGGITQSPKYLFRKEGQNVTLSCEQNLNHDAMYWYRQDPGQGLRLIYYSQIVNDFQKGDIAEGYSVSREKKESFPLTVTSAQKNPTAFYLCASSPRTGTPFNEQFFGPGTRLTVL.

At least ten counts were recorded for this clonotype. The chain employs TRBV7-9 and TRBJ2-7, with TRBD2 matching 7 bases. CDR1 is SEHNR and CDR2 is FQNEAQ in the germline V gene (reference sequence). The junction had 5 bases not matched to a gene; V was cut back by 3 bases and J by 6 bases. This CDR3 region has 13 residues. The CDR3 spells CASSFGGRGEQYF. The CDR3 DNA is TGTGCCAGCAGCTTCGGCGGGAGAGGCGAGCAGTACTTC.